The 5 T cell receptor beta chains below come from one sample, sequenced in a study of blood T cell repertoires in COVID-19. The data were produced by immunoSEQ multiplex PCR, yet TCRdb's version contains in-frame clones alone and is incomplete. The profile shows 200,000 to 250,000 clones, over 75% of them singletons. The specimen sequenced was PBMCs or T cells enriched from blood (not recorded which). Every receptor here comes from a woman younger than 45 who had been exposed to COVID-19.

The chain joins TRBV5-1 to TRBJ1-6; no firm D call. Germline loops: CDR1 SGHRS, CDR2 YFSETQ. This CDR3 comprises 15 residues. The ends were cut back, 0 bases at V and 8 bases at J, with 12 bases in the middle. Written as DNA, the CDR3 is TGCGCCAGCAGCTTGGCCTTGAGATCTTATTCACCCCTCCACTTT. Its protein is CASSLALRSYSPLHF. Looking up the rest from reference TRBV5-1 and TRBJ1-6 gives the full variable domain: KAGVTQTPRYLIKTRGQQVTLSCSPISGHRSVSWYQQTPGQGLQFLFEYFSETQRNKGNFPGRFSGRQFSNSRSEMNVSTLELGDSALYLCASSLALRSYSPLHFGNGTRLTVT.

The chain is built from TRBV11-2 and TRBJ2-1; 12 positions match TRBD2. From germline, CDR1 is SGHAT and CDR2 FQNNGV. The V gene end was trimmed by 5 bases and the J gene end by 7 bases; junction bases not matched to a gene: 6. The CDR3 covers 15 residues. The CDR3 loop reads CASSPSGRAGNEQFF. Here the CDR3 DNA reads TGTGCCAGCAGCCCTAGCGGGAGGGCCGGTAATGAGCAGTTCTTC.

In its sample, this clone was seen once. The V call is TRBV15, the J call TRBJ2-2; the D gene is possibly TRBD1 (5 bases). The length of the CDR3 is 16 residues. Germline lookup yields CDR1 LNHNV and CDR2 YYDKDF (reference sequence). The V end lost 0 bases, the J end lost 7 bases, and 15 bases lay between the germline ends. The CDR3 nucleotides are TGTGCCACCAGCAGAGACACCTCAGGGATGGGCGGGGAGCTGTTTTTT. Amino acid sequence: CATSRDTSGMGGELFF.

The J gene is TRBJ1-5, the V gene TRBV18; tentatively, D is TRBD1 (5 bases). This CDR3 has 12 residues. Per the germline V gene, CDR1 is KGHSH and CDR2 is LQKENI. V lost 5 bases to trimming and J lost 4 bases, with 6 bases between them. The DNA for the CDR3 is TGTGCCAGCTCAGGGACTAATCAGCCCCAGCATTTT. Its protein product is CASSGTNQPQHF.

The CDR3 DNA is TGTGCCAGCAGTCGCTCGCGAGGGGGAGAGACCCAGTACTTC. The encoded protein is CASSRSRGGETQYF. The genes are TRBV5-4 and TRBJ2-5, with D tentatively TRBD1 (6 bases). Germline V CDR1 and CDR2: SGHNT, YYREEE (reference sequence). This CDR3 has 14 amino acids. Trimming removed 5 bases from V and 4 bases from J, with 15 bases in between.